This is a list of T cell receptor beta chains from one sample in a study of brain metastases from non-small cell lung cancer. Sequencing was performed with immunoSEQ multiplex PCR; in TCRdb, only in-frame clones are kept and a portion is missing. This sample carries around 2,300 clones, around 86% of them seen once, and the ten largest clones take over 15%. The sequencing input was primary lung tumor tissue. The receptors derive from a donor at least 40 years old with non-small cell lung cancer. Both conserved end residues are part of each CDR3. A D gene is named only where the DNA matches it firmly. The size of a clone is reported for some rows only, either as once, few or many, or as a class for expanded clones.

CASSLAPENTEAFF | TGTGCCAGCAGCTTAGCTCCGGAGAACACTGAAGCTTTCTTT | TRBV7-9 | NA | TRBJ1-1 | 14 | NA
CASSLSRQDYGYTF | TGTGCCAGCAGCTTATCCCGACAGGACTATGGCTACACCTTC | TRBV7-9 | NA | TRBJ1-2 | 14 | NA
CASSLMSTVSPAFF | TGTGCCAGCAGCTTAATGTCCACGGTTTCACCAGCTTTCTTT | TRBV7-9 | NA | TRBJ1-1 | 14 | NA
CSVGNLGAFF | TGCAGCGTTGGAAATCTCGGAGCTTTCTTT | TRBV29-1 | NA | TRBJ1-1 | 10 | NA
CASSTTGSETQYF | TGTGCCAGTAGTACGACAGGGTCGGAGACCCAGTACTTC | TRBV19 | TRBD1 | TRBJ2-5 | 13 | NA
CATSRDGGRSETQYF | TGTGCCACCAGCAGAGATGGGGGCAGGTCGGAGACCCAGTACTTC | TRBV15 | NA | TRBJ2-5 | 15 | once
CASSEPGNIQYF | TGTGCCAGCAGCGAACCGGGAAACATTCAGTACTTC | TRBV12-3/TRBV12-4 | NA | TRBJ2-4 | 12 | few
CASSIQDNYGYTF | TGCGCCAGCAGCATACAGGACAACTATGGCTACACCTTC | TRBV5-1 | NA | TRBJ1-2 | 13 | NA
CASSQGTITDTQYF | TGTGCCAGCAGCCAAGGGACTATCACAGATACGCAGTATTTT | TRBV3-1/TRBV3-2 | NA | TRBJ2-3 | 14 | NA
CASSVEGRNTEAFF | TGTGCCAGCAGCGTAGAGGGCCGCAACACTGAAGCTTTCTTT | TRBV9 | NA | TRBJ1-1 | 14 | NA
CASSFGTGLDEKLFF | TGTGCCAGCAGCTTCGGGACAGGGTTAGATGAAAAACTGTTTTTT | TRBV7-9 | TRBD1 | TRBJ1-4 | 15 | NA
CASTEQPNEQFF | TGTGCCAGCACCGAACAACCCAATGAGCAGTTCTTC | TRBV2 | NA | TRBJ2-1 | 12 | NA
CASSESTNPGANVLTF | TGCGCCAGCAGTGAGTCGACCAACCCTGGGGCCAACGTCCTGACTTTC | TRBV10-1 | NA | TRBJ2-6 | 16 | NA
CASSQAQVDTEAFF | TGTGCCAGCAGCCAAGCGCAGGTAGACACTGAAGCTTTCTTT | TRBV3-1/TRBV3-2 | NA | TRBJ1-1 | 14 | few
CATQGLPNTEAFF | TGTGCCACACAGGGTTTGCCGAACACTGAAGCTTTCTTT | TRBV24-1 | NA | TRBJ1-1 | 13 | once
CASSSSMNTEAFF | TGTGCCAGCAGTTCGTCCATGAACACTGAAGCTTTCTTT | TRBV6-8 | NA | TRBJ1-1 | 13 | NA
CASSSNLGSSRNTIYF | TGTGCCAGCAGCTCCAACCTAGGATCGTCCCGAAACACCATATATTTT | TRBV7-8 | NA | TRBJ1-3 | 16 | NA
CSAPQGETQYF | TGCAGCGCCCCCCAGGGCGAGACCCAGTACTTC | TRBV29-1 | NA | TRBJ2-5 | 11 | few
CASSYGFKRHRGQPQHF | TGTGCCAGCAGTTACGGTTTCAAGAGGCACAGGGGTCAGCCCCAGCATTTT | TRBV6-2/TRBV6-3 | TRBD1 | TRBJ1-5 | 17 | NA
CASSHPQGVTEAFF | TGTGCCAGCAGCCACCCCCAGGGTGTCACTGAAGCTTTCTTT | TRBV6-2/TRBV6-3 | NA | TRBJ1-1 | 14 | once
CASSLEHFTNEQFF | TGTGCCAGCAGCTTAGAACACTTTACTAATGAGCAGTTCTTC | TRBV7-8 | NA | TRBJ2-1 | 14 | NA
CASRVGQDHEAFF | TGTGCCAGCAGAGTAGGACAGGACCATGAAGCTTTCTTT | TRBV2 | TRBD1 | TRBJ1-1 | 13 | NA
CSVGGRRTEAFF | TGCAGCGTCGGAGGGAGACGCACTGAAGCTTTCTTT | TRBV29-1 | NA | TRBJ1-1 | 12 | NA
CASRDSLSYEQYF | TGTGCCAGCCGGGACAGCTTGTCCTACGAGCAGTACTTC | TRBV7-9 | TRBD1 | TRBJ2-7 | 13 | NA
CASSLVLGPPSDEQYF | TGCGCCAGCAGCTTGGTCCTAGGGCCACCCTCGGACGAGCAGTACTTC | TRBV5-1 | NA | TRBJ2-7 | 16 | once
CASSLAVGQTSNEQFF | TGTGCCAGCAGCCTCGCCGTAGGGCAGACTAGTAATGAGCAGTTCTTC | TRBV11-3 | NA | TRBJ2-1 | 16 | once
CASSQRTMEAFF | TGTGCCAGCAGTCAACGCACGATGGAAGCTTTCTTT | TRBV6-5 | NA | TRBJ1-1 | 12 | NA
CASSGSYYGYTF | TGTGCCAGTAGCGGCAGCTACTATGGCTACACCTTC | TRBV19 | NA | TRBJ1-2 | 12 | NA
CASTLQRMNTEAFF | TGTGCCAGCACCCTCCAGCGCATGAACACTGAAGCTTTCTTT | TRBV5-5 | NA | TRBJ1-1 | 14 | few
CASSLFTTGDLYNEQFF | TGTGCCAGCAGTTTATTCACCACAGGGGACCTATACAATGAGCAGTTCTTC | TRBV28 | TRBD1 | TRBJ2-1 | 17 | NA
CASSLAGSYEQYF | TGTGCCAGCAGCTTAGCCGGTTCCTACGAGCAGTACTTC | TRBV7-8 | NA | TRBJ2-7 | 13 | NA
CASSEGRSAPGELFF | TGTGCCAGCAGTGAGGGGCGGAGCGCGCCCGGGGAGCTGTTTTTT | TRBV6-1 | NA | TRBJ2-2 | 15 | NA
CVSSNPYGYTF | TGTGTCAGCAGCAATCCCTATGGCTACACCTTC | TRBV21-1 | NA | TRBJ1-2 | 11 | NA
CASSVDGSGRSPLHF | TGTGCCAGCAGCGTAGATGGGTCGGGTCGGTCACCCCTCCACTTT | TRBV9 | NA | TRBJ1-6 | 15 | NA
CASSYGPGRSSPLHF | TGTGCCAGCAGTTACGGTCCGGGCCGAAGTTCACCCCTCCACTTT | TRBV6-8 | NA | TRBJ1-6 | 15 | NA
CASSQDVKAEPPHIYEQYF | TGCGCCAGCAGCCAAGATGTAAAGGCAGAACCACCTCACATCTACGAGCAGTACTTC | TRBV4-3 | NA | TRBJ2-7 | 19 | few
CASSLETGINNQSQHF | TGTGCCAGCAGCTTAGAGACAGGGATAAACAATCAGTCCCAGCATTTT | TRBV7-8 | TRBD1 | TRBJ1-5 | 16 | NA
CASSPRVNQNTEAFF | TGTGCCAGCAGCCCCAGGGTTAATCAGAACACTGAAGCTTTCTTT | TRBV7-2 | NA | TRBJ1-1 | 15 | NA
CATSIDISNQPQHF | TGTGCCACCAGCATTGACATTTCCAATCAGCCCCAGCATTTT | TRBV15 | NA | TRBJ1-5 | 14 | NA
CASNSITRVLDYGYTF | TGTGCCAGTAATTCAATAACGAGGGTCCTGGATTATGGCTACACCTTC | TRBV19 | NA | TRBJ1-2 | 16 | NA
CASSPGTGGTEAFF | TGTGCCAGCTCACCCGGGACAGGGGGGACTGAAGCTTTCTTT | TRBV18 | TRBD1 | TRBJ1-1 | 14 | NA
CAWSVSGISYEQYF | TGTGCCTGGAGTGTTTCCGGTATCTCCTACGAGCAGTACTTC | TRBV30 | NA | TRBJ2-7 | 14 | NA
CATSDSSLSSGANVLTF | TGTGCCACCAGTGATTCGTCACTTAGCTCTGGGGCCAACGTCCTGACTTTC | TRBV24-1 | NA | TRBJ2-6 | 17 | once
CASSSGTASNQPQHF | TGTGCCAGTAGTAGCGGGACAGCGAGCAATCAGCCCCAGCATTTT | TRBV19 | TRBD1 | TRBJ1-5 | 15 | NA
CASSTQGGRNTEAFF | TGTGCCAGCAGCACCCAGGGGGGACGGAACACTGAAGCTTTCTTT | TRBV7-3 | TRBD1 | TRBJ1-1 | 15 | once
CASIRDPTGELFF | TGTGCCAGTATCCGGGACCCCACTGGGGAGCTGTTTTTT | TRBV2 | NA | TRBJ2-2 | 13 | NA
CASSLNIGPQHF | TGTGCCAGCAGTTTAAATATAGGGCCCCAGCATTTT | TRBV12-3/TRBV12-4 | NA | TRBJ1-5 | 12 | NA
CASSSQGSTEAFF | TGTGCCAGCAGCTCACAGGGTTCCACTGAAGCTTTCTTT | TRBV9 | NA | TRBJ1-1 | 13 | NA
CASSQVNGDSEAFF | TGCGCCAGCAGCCAAGTTAACGGGGATTCTGAAGCTTTCTTT | TRBV4-1 | NA | TRBJ1-1 | 14 | NA
CASSSRTHTEAFF | TGTGCCAGCAGCTCCAGGACTCACACTGAAGCTTTCTTT | TRBV9 | NA | TRBJ1-1 | 13 | NA
CASSPLAQYNEQFF | TGTGCCAGCAGCCCCTTAGCTCAGTACAATGAGCAGTTCTTC | TRBV3-1/TRBV3-2 | NA | TRBJ2-1 | 14 | NA
CASSLRGRDTQYF | TGTGCCAGCAGCTTGCGGGGGCGCGATACGCAGTATTTT | TRBV5-6 | NA | TRBJ2-3 | 13 | once
CASSIQGVGNTIYF | TGTGCCAGTAGTATTCAGGGGGTTGGAAACACCATATATTTT | TRBV19 | TRBD1 | TRBJ1-3 | 14 | NA